Shown below are 8 T cell receptor beta chains from a single sample sequenced in a study of CD8 T cells in Susac syndrome. When the RNA was reverse transcribed, random hexamers were used with an input of roughly 0.5 to 1 ug. TCRdb re-called the immunoSEQ multiplex PCR reads with MiXCR, one entry per CDR3 protein. The sample lists around 200,000 distinct CDR3 sequences; around 94% were seen once. Source material: CD4+ T cells from PBMCs. The receptor source for this set is a human donor with Susac syndrome.

This clonotype is a singleton in its sample. The chain joins TRBV20-1 to TRBJ2-7; unclear D gene. The CDR3 has 14 amino acids. V lost 6 bases and J lost 0, with 15 bases in between. Germline V CDR1 and CDR2: DFQATT, SNEGSKA (reference sequence). CDR3 region: CSANEFRTSYEQYF. In DNA form, the CDR3 reads TGCAGTGCGAACGAATTTAGAACCTCCTACGAGCAGTACTTC.

The chain is built from TRBV18 and TRBJ2-1, with D possibly being TRBD2 (5 bases). CDR1 is KGHSH and CDR2 is LQKENI in the germline V gene. V lost 0 bases and J 7 bases, leaving 7 bases between the germline ends. The CDR3 is 13 residues long. In DNA, the CDR3 is TGTGCCAGCTCACCACCCGGGGATAATGAGCAGTTCTTC. Translating gives CASSPPGDNEQFF.

About this clonotype itself: A read error may produce the germline difference seen at one junction end. V usage is TRBV20-1 and J usage is TRBJ2-7, with 8 bases identical to TRBD2. This CDR3 has 14 amino acids. CDR1 DFQATT and CDR2 SNEGSKA come from the germline V gene (reference sequence). The CDR3 protein is CSAVRREASDEQYF. The DNA of the CDR3 is TGCAGTGCTGTAAGGCGGGAGGCCTCCGACGAGCAGTACTTC.

The V call is TRBV30, the J call TRBJ2-1, with D tentatively TRBD2 (6 bases). Per germline, CDR1 GTSNPN and CDR2 SVGIG (reference sequence). Between the trimmed V and J ends, which lost 0 bases and 11 bases, there was a span of 11 bases. The CDR3 is 12 amino acids. CDR3 protein: CAWSVGGTKQFF. In nucleotides, the CDR3 is TGTGCCTGGAGTGTTGGGGGGACGAAGCAGTTCTTC.

In nucleotides, the CDR3 is TGTGCCAGCAGTTTATCCCGGGACAGCTTGAACACTGAAGCTTTCTTT. Encoded protein: CASSLSRDSLNTEAFF. The V and J genes are TRBV27 and TRBJ1-1; TRBD1 matches 7 bases. Germline V CDR1 and CDR2: MNHEY, SMNVEV (reference sequence). Trimming at V came to 0 bases and at J to 0 bases, leaving 4 bases not matched to a gene. This CDR3 is 16 amino acids long.

The chain has TRBV29-1 and TRBJ1-5, with 9 bases lining up with TRBD1. The CDR3 has 14 amino acids. CDR1 SQVTM and CDR2 ANQGSEA come from the germline V gene. Trimming cost V 4 bases and J 6 bases; bases outside gene matches: 7. Written as DNA, the CDR3 is TGCAGCGTTGCACAGGGGGCGCAGGGTCAGCCCCAGCATTTT. Translation gives CSVAQGAQGQPQHF.

V gene TRBV6-4 combines with J gene TRBJ1-1; tentatively, D is TRBD1 (5 bases). The germline V gene has CDR1 MRHNA and CDR2 SNTAGT. There are 14 residues in the CDR3. V was trimmed by 6 bases and J by 2 bases, leaving 13 bases between them. CDR3 DNA: TGTGCCAGCAGGGATACCGACAGAAACACTGAAGCTTTCTTT. Its translation is CASRDTDRNTEAFF.

The chain links TRBV30 to TRBJ1-5, with D possibly matching TRBD1 (6 bases). Trimming removed 5 bases from V and 5 bases from J, with 13 bases in between. Germline values: CDR1 GTSNPN, CDR2 SVGIG (reference sequence). CDR3 length equals 13 residues. In nucleotides, the CDR3 is TGTGCCTGGGGGAAACAGGGAGATCAGCCCCAGCATTTT. Amino acids: CAWGKQGDQPQHF.